Presented here are 25 T cell receptor beta chains from one specimen sequenced in a study of cytomegalovirus exposure and HLA in healthy donors. PCR amplification relied on 60 Vbeta primers (plus 13 Jbeta primers). Clones were read by immunoSEQ multiplex PCR, and TCRdb kept only the in-frame ones, dropping some. Of 160,000 or so clones in the sample, roughly 79% were seen once. The specimen sequenced was PBMCs. These receptors were obtained from a woman between 18 and 29 years old in good health and CMV-seropositive.

V gene TRBV28 combines with J gene TRBJ1-1, with D maybe TRBD1 (6 bases). Germline CDR1 and CDR2: MDHEN and SYDVKM. V was trimmed by 10 bases and J by 4 bases, leaving 16 bases between them. The CDR3 runs to 13 residues. The CDR3 DNA reads as TGTGCCATCAACGCAGGGGTTCTCACTGAAGCTTTCTTT. Translation: CAINAGVLTEAFF. The complete variable domain, with remaining parts taken from reference TRBV28 and TRBJ1-1, reads DVKVTQSSRYLVKRTGEKVFLECVQDMDHENMFWYRQDPGLGLRLIYFSYDVKMKEKGDIPEGYSVSREKKERFSLILESASTNQTSMYLCAINAGVLTEAFFGQGTRLTVV.

The chain combines TRBV5-1 with TRBJ1-1; 7 nucleotides match TRBD1. The CDR3 is 15 residues long. The germline CDR1 and CDR2 sequences are SGHRS and YFSETQ. The V gene end was trimmed by 0 bases and the J gene end by 1 base; junction bases not matched to a gene: 3. The CDR3 protein is CASSLGGQSNTEAFF. The CDR3 DNA reads TGCGCCAGCAGCTTGGGGGGACAGTCGAACACTGAAGCTTTCTTT. Drawing the rest from reference TRBV5-1 and TRBJ1-1, the complete variable domain is KAGVTQTPRYLIKTRGQQVTLSCSPISGHRSVSWYQQTPGQGLQFLFEYFSETQRNKGNFPGRFSGRQFSNSRSEMNVSTLELGDSALYLCASSLGGQSNTEAFFGQGTRLTVV.

The chain links TRBV7-6 to TRBJ1-6, with D tentatively TRBD1 (5 bases). Germline assignment: CDR1 SGHVS and CDR2 FNYEAQ. The CDR3 extends over 16 amino acids. Trimming took off 4 bases at V and 2 bases at J, with 12 bases between the two ends. In DNA form, the CDR3 reads TGTGCCAGCAGCTCGACGGCGGGACCCTATAATTCACCCCTCCACTTT. It encodes CASSSTAGPYNSPLHF.

This clone has more than one count but fewer than ten. The CDR3 protein is CASSIGAGGPSNEQFF. The CDR3 DNA reads as TGTGCCAGTAGTATAGGGGCAGGGGGCCCCAGCAATGAGCAGTTCTTC. This chain links TRBV19 with TRBJ2-1; 8 positions agree with TRBD1. V lost 1 base and J lost 6; bases outside the gene matches: 8. Germline lookup yields CDR1 LNHDA and CDR2 SQIVND (reference sequence). The CDR3 contains 16 residues.

V usage is TRBV10-3 and J usage is TRBJ2-5, with a possible D match to TRBD2 (7 bases). V gave up 10 bases and J gave up 5 bases, with 14 bases separating them. This CDR3 comprises 12 residues. Germline CDR1 and CDR2: ENHRY and SYGVKD. The CDR3 is CATGLGGETQYF. CDR3 bases: TGTGCCACCGGACTAGGGGGGGAGACCCAGTACTTC.

V gene TRBV7-2 combines with J gene TRBJ2-7; TRBD1 matches at 10 bases. Per the germline V gene, CDR1 is SGHTA and CDR2 is FQGNSA. The CDR3 consists of 16 residues. The junction had 7 bases not matched to a gene; V was cut back by 5 bases and J by 0 bases. The CDR3 loop is CASSASRDRGSYEQYF. The CDR3, as DNA: TGTGCCAGCAGCGCGTCCCGGGACAGGGGCTCCTACGAGCAGTACTTC.

The rearrangement joins TRBV7-9 to TRBJ1-3, with 7 nucleotides matching TRBD1. V was clipped by 4 bases and J by 0 bases; unmatched bases: 15. There are 19 residues in the CDR3. CDR1 and CDR2 from the germline V gene are SEHNR and FQNEAQ (reference sequence). In DNA, the CDR3 is TGTGCCAGCAGCTCGCCCGGGACAGCATACCCAAGCTCTGGAAACACCATATATTTT. Protein: CASSSPGTAYPSSGNTIYF.

CDR3 DNA sequence: TGTGCCAGCGCCCGCGGACTAGCGGGGGGGGCCCAAGAGACCCAGTACTTC. This encodes CASARGLAGGAQETQYF. The genes are TRBV7-9 and TRBJ2-5; TRBD2 matches at 15 bases. The CDR3 consists of 17 residues. Germline V gene data show CDR1 as SEHNR and CDR2 as FQNEAQ (reference sequence). The J segment lost 1 base and the V segment lost 8 bases, leaving 8 bases of the junction unmatched.

The V gene is TRBV5-1, the J gene TRBJ2-7; D perhaps matches TRBD1 (5 bases). The V gene lost 0 bases and the J gene lost 6 bases, with 13 bases spanning the gap. The germline V gene has CDR1 SGHRS and CDR2 YFSETQ. The CDR3 length is 14 residues. CDR3 sequence (DNA): TGCGCCAGCAGCTTGGATTTGGGCAGGGTCGAGCAGTACTTC. Protein: CASSLDLGRVEQYF.

This clone has just one count. The chain employs TRBV2 and TRBJ2-2; D may be TRBD2 (6 bases). CDR1 SNHLY and CDR2 FYNNEI come from the germline V gene. Trimming shortened V by 7 bases and J by 1 base, and 10 bases separated the two germline ends. The CDR3 is 14 amino acids. CDR3 loop: CASTPSVNTGELFF. CDR3 DNA sequence: TGTGCCAGCACCCCTAGCGTGAACACCGGGGAGCTGTTTTTT.

This clone was seen only a few times. This sequence joins TRBV6-1 and TRBJ2-2; D is uncertain. Germline values: CDR1 MNHNS, CDR2 SASEGT. The CDR3 sequence is 13 residues long. Trimming stripped 6 bases from V and 1 base from J, with 6 bases between. The CDR3 bases are TGTGCCAGCAGATCAGGGAACACCGGGGAGCTGTTTTTT. It encodes CASRSGNTGELFF.

The rearrangement joins TRBV7-9 to TRBJ1-1; D remains unclear. The CDR3 loop spans 12 amino acids. V lost 10 bases and J lost 2, with 11 bases in between. CDR1 is SEHNR, CDR2 FQNEAQ, per germline (reference sequence). The CDR3 reads CAIGGLNTEAFF. In DNA form, the CDR3 reads TGTGCCATTGGAGGGTTAAACACTGAAGCTTTCTTT.

The chain has TRBV28 and TRBJ2-7; 7 positions match TRBD1. The CDR3 sequence is 15 residues long. The junction had 7 bases not matched to a gene; V was cut back by 5 bases and J by 0 bases. CDR1 and CDR2 (germline): MDHEN, SYDVKM. CDR3: CASSASTGSSYEQYF. DNA for the CDR3: TGTGCCAGCAGTGCCTCGACAGGGAGCTCCTACGAGCAGTACTTC.

This clone was counted only a few times. At the DNA level, this CDR3 is encoded by other sequences in the same sample as well. The gene calls are TRBV5-1 and TRBJ1-2; D is perhaps TRBD1 (6 bases). CDR1 is SGHRS, CDR2 YFSETQ, per germline. The CDR3 consists of 12 residues. The ends were cut back, 5 bases at V and 1 base at J, with 6 bases in the middle. The CDR3 bases are TGCGCCAGCAGACAGGGTAACTATGGCTACACCTTC. Translating gives CASRQGNYGYTF.

The V call is TRBV6-1, the J call TRBJ2-1; 8 positions agree with TRBD2. V shed 10 bases and J 1 base; nucleotides not matched to a gene: 6. This CDR3 contains 14 residues. Germline CDR1 is MNHNS and CDR2 is SASEGT. CDR3 coding DNA: TGTGCCACCAAGGGCGGGGGGTCCTACAATGAGCAGTTCTTC. Its protein product is CATKGGGSYNEQFF.

The chain joins TRBV13 to TRBJ2-5; 7 positions agree with TRBD1. Trimming cost V 5 bases and J 9 bases; bases outside gene matches: 15. The length of the CDR3 is 15 residues. Germline CDR1 and CDR2: PRHDT and FYEKMQ (reference sequence). CDR3 bases: TGTGCCAGCAGCAATGGGGACAGCCCGGTGGAAGCCCAGTACTTC. Protein sequence: CASSNGDSPVEAQYF.

The rearrangement joins TRBV27 to TRBJ1-2, with 7 bases matching TRBD1. Germline CDR1 MNHEY, CDR2 SMNVEV (reference sequence). Germline trimming cut 2 bases from V and 8 bases from J; bases unmatched to any gene: 8. The CDR3 runs 14 residues. The CDR3 region has the DNA TGTGCCAGCAGTTTAGGACAGGCCGAGATCGGCTACACCTTC. This translates into CASSLGQAEIGYTF.

J is TRBJ1-1 and V is TRBV7-9, with D perhaps matching TRBD1 (5 bases). This CDR3 has 16 residues. From germline, CDR1 is SEHNR and CDR2 FQNEAQ (reference sequence). Trimming left V 5 bases short and J 3 bases short, with 19 bases between. The CDR3 spells CASSPPRGGGDTEAFF. The CDR3 DNA reads TGTGCCAGCAGCCCCCCCCGGGGGGGTGGGGACACTGAAGCTTTCTTT.

This chain links TRBV6-5 with TRBJ1-2; 8 nucleotides line up with TRBD1. The CDR3 is made up of 16 amino acids. V shed 0 bases, J shed 1 base, and the junction held 4 bases outside the gene matches. Per germline, CDR1 MNHEY and CDR2 SVGAGI. The DNA for the CDR3 is TGTGCCAGCAGTTACTCCTACAGGGGGGATAACTATGGCTACACCTTC. Translation gives CASSYSYRGDNYGYTF.

The V call is TRBV27, the J call TRBJ1-1; D possibly corresponds to TRBD1 (6 bases). The CDR3 totals 17 residues. V was clipped by 3 bases and J by 1 base, with 18 bases between them. Germline-derived CDR1 and CDR2 are MNHEY and SMNVEV (reference sequence). The CDR3 sequence is CASSLQGRTLENTEAFF. The CDR3 bases are TGTGCCAGCAGTTTGCAGGGGCGGACATTGGAGAACACTGAAGCTTTCTTT.

The chain carries TRBV4-1 and TRBJ2-7, with 7 positions matching TRBD2. J lost 2 bases, V lost 6 bases, and 7 bases had no gene match. Germline CDR1 and CDR2: MGHRA and YSYEKL. This CDR3 is 14 amino acids long. CDR3 nucleotide sequence: TGCGCCAGCAGTCTGACTAGCCGGCCCTACGAGCAGTACTTC. Residues: CASSLTSRPYEQYF.

This chain joins TRBV5-1 and TRBJ2-1, with TRBD2 matching 15 bases. CDR1 and CDR2 (germline): SGHRS, YFSETQ. J lost 5 bases, V lost 3 bases, and 6 bases had no gene match. This CDR3 spans 17 amino acids. CDR3 in DNA: TGCGCCAGCAGCTCCGGACTAGCGGGGGGGCGCGACAATGAGCAGTTCTTC. This sequence encodes CASSSGLAGGRDNEQFF.

This rearrangement joins TRBV19 to TRBJ1-2; weak D call: TRBD1 (5 bases). The CDR3 runs 13 residues. Germline CDR1 LNHDA, CDR2 SQIVND (reference sequence). Between the trimmed V and J ends, which lost 10 bases and 8 bases, there was a span of 20 bases. CDR3 sequence reads: CATRPGVLGGYTF. CDR3 nucleotide sequence: TGTGCCACCCGACCGGGGGTTCTGGGAGGCTACACCTTC.

The chain's CDR3 is CASSSGQLINEKLFF. The CDR3 DNA follows: TGTGCCAGCAGTTCGGGACAGCTTATTAATGAAAAACTGTTTTTT. The chain combines TRBV11-1 with TRBJ1-4; 7 positions agree with TRBD1. This CDR3 comprises 15 residues. The germline CDR1 and CDR2 sequences are SGHAT and FQDESV (reference sequence). The J segment lost 4 bases and the V segment lost 6 bases, leaving 8 bases of the junction unmatched.

This sequence joins TRBV7-2 and TRBJ1-6; possible D gene TRBD1, 5 bases. Germline V gene lookup returns CDR1 SGHTA and CDR2 FQGNSA. The length of the CDR3 is 12 residues. V was clipped by 6 bases and J by 14 bases, with 14 bases between them. The CDR3 DNA is TGTGCCAGCAGTAAAGATCAGGGCGCCCTCCACTTT. Its translation: CASSKDQGALHF.